Below are 23 T cell receptor beta chains sequenced from a single sample in a study of blood T cell repertoires in COVID-19. Assay: immunoSEQ multiplex PCR; the TCRdb copy retains only in-frame clones and omits some. This table has about 210,000 clones, almost 85% appearing once. The sequenced material came from peripheral blood. The origin of the receptors is a woman in her 70s with COVID-19, enrolled during active disease.

The chain uses TRBV29-1 and TRBJ1-2; D remains ambiguous. The length of the CDR3 is 15 residues. Trimming shortened V by 7 bases and J by 2 bases, and 20 bases separated the two germline ends. Germline V gene lookup returns CDR1 SQVTM and CDR2 ANQGSEA. CDR3 sequence (DNA): TGCAGCGCTGTGGACGGATCCTCGGGGAACTATGGCTACACCTTC. Residues: CSAVDGSSGNYGYTF.

In nucleotides, the CDR3 is TGTGCCAGCAGCCTAGGAACCCACTATGGCTACACCTTC. Its protein is CASSLGTHYGYTF. The chain uses TRBV12-3 or TRBV12-4 and TRBJ1-2; D ambiguous. The V gene lost 6 bases and the J gene lost 3 bases, with 11 bases spanning the gap. The CDR3 contains 13 residues.

The rearrangement links TRBV14 to TRBJ2-7; weak D call: TRBD2 (5 bases). The germline V and J ends were trimmed by 0 bases and 4 bases, with 16 bases remaining between them. CDR1 is SGHDN and CDR2 is FVKESK in the germline V gene. The CDR3 contains 16 residues. In DNA, the CDR3 is TGTGCCAGCAGCCAAGATGGACTCAGTCCTAAGTACGAGCAGTACTTC. Its protein is CASSQDGLSPKYEQYF. The variable domain in full, with the rest retrieved from reference TRBV14 and TRBJ2-7, is EAGVTQFPSHSVIEKGQTVTLRCDPISGHDNLYWYRRVMGKEIKFLLHFVKESKQDESGMPNNRFLAERTGGTYSTLKVQPAELEDSGVYFCASSQDGLSPKYEQYFGPGTRLTVT.

This rearrangement joins TRBV6-6 to TRBJ2-1; 8 bases agree with TRBD2. With 5 bases clipped from V and 2 bases from J, the junction kept 11 bases outside the gene matches. This CDR3 has 17 amino acids. CDR1 and CDR2 (germline): MNHNY, SVGAGI (reference sequence). CDR3 in amino acids: CASSPREGRPPYNEQFF. CDR3 nucleotide sequence: TGTGCCAGCAGTCCCCGGGAGGGCCGACCGCCCTACAATGAGCAGTTCTTC.

The chain is built from TRBV7-3 and TRBJ2-1; D remains ambiguous. The V end was cut by 5 bases, the J end by 1 base, with 15 bases between. The CDR3 is 16 amino acids. The V gene's germline CDR1 is SGHTA and CDR2 FQGTGA. In nucleotides, the CDR3 is TGTGCCAGCAGCCCCGCACCAACAGTATCCTACAATGAGCAGTTCTTC. As protein: CASSPAPTVSYNEQFF.

The chain is built from TRBV6-6 and TRBJ1-1; the D is unclear. The ends were cut back, 2 bases at V and 3 bases at J, with 4 bases in the middle. The length of the CDR3 is 12 residues. Germline CDR1 is MNHNY and CDR2 is SVGAGI (reference sequence). The DNA of the CDR3 is TGTGCCAGCAGTTACGACTACACTGAAGCTTTCTTT. Translated: CASSYDYTEAFF.

This clone has just one count. The chain joins TRBV7-9 to TRBJ1-2; 7 nucleotides agree with TRBD1. Trimming removed 1 base from V and 3 bases from J; junction bases left unmatched: 11. Germline lookup yields CDR1 SEHNR and CDR2 FQNEAQ (reference sequence). The CDR3 extends over 17 amino acids. CDR3 nucleotides: TGTGCCAGCAGCTTAGGGACAGCGACAGGGCGGGACTATGGCTACACCTTC. Its protein is CASSLGTATGRDYGYTF.

This clone occurred once. V gene TRBV30 combines with J gene TRBJ2-3, with TRBD2 matching over 12 bases. Germline-derived CDR1 and CDR2 are GTSNPN and SVGIG (reference sequence). With 7 bases clipped from V and 5 bases from J, the junction kept 10 bases outside the gene matches. The CDR3 runs 15 residues. This chain's CDR3 is CAFRDRGLAGDTQYF. The CDR3 DNA reads as TGTGCCTTCCGGGACAGGGGACTAGCGGGAGATACGCAGTATTTT. The variable domain in full, completed from reference TRBV30 and TRBJ2-3, reads SQTIHQWPATLVQPVGSPLSLECTVEGTSNPNLYWYRQAAGRGLQLLFYSVGIGQISSEVPQNLSASRPQDRQFILSSKKLLLSDSGFYLCAFRDRGLAGDTQYFGPGTRLTVL.

V is TRBV7-8 and J is TRBJ2-5, with 7 bases that match TRBD1. Trimming removed 5 bases from V and 1 base from J; junction bases left unmatched: 10. Germline V gene data show CDR1 as SGHVS and CDR2 as FQNEAQ. This CDR3 has 16 amino acids. The DNA of the CDR3 is TGTGCCAGCAGCGGGTCCGGGACAGCTATCCAAGAGACCCAGTACTTC. It translates to CASSGSGTAIQETQYF.

The CDR3 DNA follows: TGTGCCAGCAGCGAAAACAGAGAACCGAACACTGAAGCTTTCTTT. It is translated as CASSENREPNTEAFF. This sequence joins TRBV7-9 and TRBJ1-1, with D uncertain. V was trimmed by 5 bases and J by 1 base, leaving 14 bases between them. Germline V gene sequence: CDR1 SEHNR, CDR2 FQNEAQ (reference sequence). The CDR3 covers 15 residues.

The rearrangement joins TRBV28 to TRBJ2-1; 9 bases agree with TRBD2. The CDR3 is 16 amino acids. Trimming at V came to 5 bases and at J to 5 bases, leaving 10 bases not matched to a gene. CDR1 is MDHEN and CDR2 is SYDVKM in the germline V gene. The CDR3, as DNA: TGTGCCAGCAGTCAAGGACTAGCGAGTCCCCACAATGAGCAGTTCTTC. Protein sequence: CASSQGLASPHNEQFF.

The CDR3 is CATSGGGPVSGANVLTF. The DNA of the CDR3 is TGTGCCACCAGTGGGGGGGGGCCCGTCAGTGGGGCCAACGTCCTGACTTTC. The rearrangement uses TRBV24-1 and TRBJ2-6, with D possibly TRBD2 on 7 matching bases. The CDR3 has 17 amino acids. With 5 bases removed from V and 3 bases from J, the gap between germline ends came to 16 bases. Looked up from germline, CDR1 is KGHDR and CDR2 is SFDVKD.

The V gene is TRBV29-1, the J gene TRBJ1-2; TRBD1 matches at 8 bases. CDR1 is SQVTM and CDR2 is ANQGSEA in the germline V gene. There are 15 residues in the CDR3. After removal of 2 bases from V and 6 bases from J, the junction contained 11 bases not matched to a gene. CDR3 amino acids: CSVENPGGQANGYTF. In DNA form, the CDR3 reads TGCAGCGTTGAAAATCCAGGGGGACAGGCGAATGGCTACACCTTC.

J is TRBJ2-7 and V is TRBV12-2; TRBD2 was called by the table and not checked on the DNA. TRBV12-2 is given as a pseudogene. The CDR3 length is 15 residues. As DNA, the CDR3 is TGTGCAAGTCGCTTAGCGGGAGGCCCGACCTACGAGCAGTACTTC. Protein sequence: CASRLAGGPTYEQYF.

The chain is built from TRBV10-3 and TRBJ2-7; no clear D gene. The V and J ends lost 2 bases and 6 bases respectively, with 8 bases between them. The CDR3 runs 12 residues. The germline V gene encodes CDR1 ENHRY and CDR2 SYGVKD. DNA for the CDR3: TGTGCCATCAGTGAGGTAGATCGCGAGCAGTACTTC. Translation: CAISEVDREQYF.

This clone was observed a single time. The V call is TRBV7-2, the J call TRBJ1-2; 10 bases fit TRBD1. The ends lost 0 bases at V and 4 bases at J; junction bases unmatched: 8. The CDR3 runs 17 residues. Germline values: CDR1 SGHTA, CDR2 FQGNSA. Written as DNA, the CDR3 is TGTGCCAGCAGCTTAGCTTCCGACAGGGGGCTCGGCTATGGCTACACCTTC. As protein: CASSLASDRGLGYGYTF.

The chain has TRBV9 and TRBJ1-2; D may be TRBD1 (6 bases). Germline CDR1 is SGDLS and CDR2 is YYNGEE. The CDR3 totals 14 residues. V was trimmed by 3 bases and J by 1 base, leaving 10 bases between them. CDR3 sequence: CASSEGDRNYGYTF. CDR3 sequence (DNA): TGTGCCAGCAGCGAGGGGGACCGTAACTATGGCTACACCTTC. Complete variable domain (other parts from reference TRBV9 and TRBJ1-2): DSGVTQTPKHLITATGQRVTLRCSPRSGDLSVYWYQQSLDQGLQFLIQYYNGEERAKGNILERFSAQQFPDLHSELNLSSLELGDSALYFCASSEGDRNYGYTFGSGTRLTVV.

The chain combines TRBV6-1 with TRBJ1-1, with 7 bases matching TRBD1. The CDR3 is made up of 15 amino acids. V lost 1 base, J lost 5 bases, and 7 bases stayed unmatched. The germline V gene has CDR1 MNHNS and CDR2 SASEGT. CDR3 DNA: TGTGCCAGCAGTGAAGAGGGGGCAGGGCGGACTGAAGCTTTCTTT. It yields the protein CASSEEGAGRTEAFF.

The genes are TRBV18 and TRBJ2-7; TRBD1 agrees at 7 bases. The CDR3 covers 15 residues. The germline CDR1 and CDR2 sequences are KGHSH and LQKENI. V was clipped by 5 bases and J by 4 bases; unmatched bases: 11. CDR3 protein: CASSKSRDSLYEQYF. The CDR3 DNA reads as TGTGCCAGCTCAAAGAGCCGGGACAGCCTTTACGAGCAGTACTTC.

The chain joins TRBV27 to TRBJ1-6, with no clear D. Trimming pared 5 bases from V and 9 bases from J, leaving 8 bases between. Germline V gene data show CDR1 as MNHEY and CDR2 as SMNVEV (reference sequence). The CDR3 spans 12 residues. The CDR3 DNA reads TGTGCCAGCAGTGTGTACGGTTCACCCCTCCACTTT. This codes for CASSVYGSPLHF.

The chain combines TRBV29-1 with TRBJ2-1, with TRBD2 matching over 11 bases. CDR3 length equals 14 residues. Germline V CDR1 and CDR2: SQVTM, ANQGSEA. The V and J ends lost 7 bases and 9 bases, in that order; junction bases with no gene match: 11. CDR3 loop: CSAHPLAGVSEQFF. CDR3 DNA: TGCAGCGCCCACCCACTAGCGGGAGTTTCTGAGCAGTTCTTC.

The V and J genes are TRBV6-2 or TRBV6-3 and TRBJ2-2; a possible D gene is TRBD1 (6 bases). V shed 6 bases and J shed 4 bases, with 15 bases lying between them. This CDR3 comprises 15 residues. Germline loops: CDR1 MNHEY, CDR2 SVGEGT. CDR3 DNA sequence: TGTGCCAGCAGCCAATATCAGGGGAGCACCGGGGAGCTGTTTTTT. This codes for CASSQYQGSTGELFF.

The V and J genes are TRBV20-1 and TRBJ2-1; possible D gene TRBD2, 6 bases. Trimming removed 3 bases from V and 7 bases from J, with 16 bases in between. This CDR3 spans 14 amino acids. Per germline, CDR1 DFQATT and CDR2 SNEGSKA (reference sequence). The CDR3 coding sequence is TGCAGTGCTAGTTCGGCTAGCGCCCTTAATGAGCAGTTCTTC. Translating gives CSASSASALNEQFF.